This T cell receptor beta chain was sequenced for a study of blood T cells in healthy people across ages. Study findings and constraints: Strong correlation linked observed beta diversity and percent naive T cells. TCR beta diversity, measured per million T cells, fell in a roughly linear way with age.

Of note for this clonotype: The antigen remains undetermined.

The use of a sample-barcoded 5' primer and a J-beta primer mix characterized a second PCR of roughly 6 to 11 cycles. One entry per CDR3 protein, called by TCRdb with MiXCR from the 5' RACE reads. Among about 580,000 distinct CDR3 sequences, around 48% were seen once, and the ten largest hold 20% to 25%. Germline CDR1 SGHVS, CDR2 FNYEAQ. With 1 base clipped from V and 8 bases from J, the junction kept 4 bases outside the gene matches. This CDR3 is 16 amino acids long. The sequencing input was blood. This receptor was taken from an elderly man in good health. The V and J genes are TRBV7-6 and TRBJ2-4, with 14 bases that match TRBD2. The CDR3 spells CASSLGLAGGQDIQYF. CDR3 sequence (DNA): TGTGCCAGCAGCTTAGGACTAGCGGGAGGGCAAGACATTCAGTACTTC.